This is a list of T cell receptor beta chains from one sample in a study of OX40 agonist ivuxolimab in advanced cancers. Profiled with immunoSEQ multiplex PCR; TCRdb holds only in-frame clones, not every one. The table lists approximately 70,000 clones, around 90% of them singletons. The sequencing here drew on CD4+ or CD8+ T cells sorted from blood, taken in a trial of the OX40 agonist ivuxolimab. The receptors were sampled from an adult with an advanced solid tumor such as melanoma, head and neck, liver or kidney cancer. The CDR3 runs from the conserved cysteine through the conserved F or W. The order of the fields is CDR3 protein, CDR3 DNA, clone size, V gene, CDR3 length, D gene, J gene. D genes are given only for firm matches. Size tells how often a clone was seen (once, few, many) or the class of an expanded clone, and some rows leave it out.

CDR3aa: CASSPGTANTGELFF
CDR3nt: TGCGCCAGCAGCCCTGGGACAGCGAACACCGGGGAGCTGTTTTTT
abundance: NA
v_gene: TRBV5-1
len: 15
d_gene: TRBD1
j_gene: TRBJ2-2

CDR3aa: CASSVGLARDTQYF
CDR3nt: TGTGCCAGCAGCGTAGGACTAGCGAGAGATACGCAGTATTTT
abundance: NA
v_gene: TRBV9
len: 14
d_gene: TRBD2
j_gene: TRBJ2-3

CDR3aa: CASSPLGSGGQETQYF
CDR3nt: TGTGCCAGCAGCCCTCTGGGTTCGGGGGGTCAGGAGACCCAGTACTTC
abundance: NA
v_gene: TRBV7-3
len: 16
d_gene: TRBD2
j_gene: TRBJ2-5

CDR3aa: CASSSAQGANGEQYF
CDR3nt: TGTGCCAGCAGCTCGGCGCAGGGGGCGAATGGCGAGCAGTACTTC
abundance: NA
v_gene: TRBV5-4
len: 15
d_gene: TRBD1
j_gene: TRBJ2-7

CDR3aa: CAARPFRGSGYTF
CDR3nt: TGTGCTGCACGTCCTTTCAGGGGAAGTGGCTACACCTTC
abundance: NA
v_gene: TRBV6-6
len: 13
d_gene: NA
j_gene: TRBJ1-2

CDR3aa: CASRRELVSTDTQYF
CDR3nt: TGTGCCAGCAGGCGGGAGCTAGTTAGCACAGATACGCAGTATTTT
abundance: NA
v_gene: TRBV5-4
len: 15
d_gene: TRBD2
j_gene: TRBJ2-3

CDR3aa: CAIRTGTSTDTQYF
CDR3nt: TGTGCCATCAGAACCGGGACAAGCACAGATACGCAGTATTTT
abundance: NA
v_gene: TRBV10-3
len: 14
d_gene: NA
j_gene: TRBJ2-3

CDR3aa: CASSQKAGVAAGANVLTF
CDR3nt: TGTGCCAGCAGCCAGAAGGCGGGAGTAGCTGCTGGGGCCAACGTCCTGACTTTC
abundance: NA
v_gene: TRBV4-2
len: 18
d_gene: TRBD2
j_gene: TRBJ2-6

CDR3aa: CASSLATGGPSSYEQYF
CDR3nt: TGCGCCAGCAGCTTGGCGACAGGGGGCCCTTCGTCCTACGAGCAGTACTTC
abundance: NA
v_gene: TRBV5-1
len: 17
d_gene: TRBD1
j_gene: TRBJ2-7

CDR3aa: CASSLEPDTEAFF
CDR3nt: TGTGCCAGCAGCTTGGAGCCCGACACTGAAGCTTTCTTT
abundance: NA
v_gene: TRBV5-5
len: 13
d_gene: NA
j_gene: TRBJ1-1

CDR3aa: CASSKRGRKSPLHF
CDR3nt: TGTGCCAGCAGCAAACGTGGGAGAAAATCACCCCTCCACTTT
abundance: few
v_gene: TRBV21-1
len: 14
d_gene: NA
j_gene: TRBJ1-6

CDR3aa: CASREPGQGLSGANVLTF
CDR3nt: TGTGCCAGCAGGGAACCGGGACAGGGACTCTCTGGGGCCAACGTCCTGACTTTC
abundance: NA
v_gene: TRBV6-1
len: 18
d_gene: TRBD1
j_gene: TRBJ2-6

CDR3aa: CASSQNSGLAGVSETQYF
CDR3nt: TGTGCCAGCAGCCAAAATTCCGGGCTAGCGGGGGTTTCGGAGACCCAGTACTTC
abundance: NA
v_gene: TRBV4-2
len: 18
d_gene: TRBD2
j_gene: TRBJ2-5

CDR3aa: CASSGGQNTGELFF
CDR3nt: TGTGCCAGCAGCGGAGGACAGAACACCGGGGAGCTGTTTTTT
abundance: once
v_gene: TRBV9
len: 14
d_gene: NA
j_gene: TRBJ2-2

CDR3aa: CAWSSTGVRNEQFF
CDR3nt: TGTGCCTGGAGTTCTACAGGGGTTAGGAATGAGCAGTTCTTC
abundance: NA
v_gene: TRBV30
len: 14
d_gene: TRBD1
j_gene: TRBJ2-1

CDR3aa: CASSLGQKGYTF
CDR3nt: TGTGCCAGCAGCTTAGGACAGAAGGGCTACACCTTC
abundance: many
v_gene: TRBV7-9
len: 12
d_gene: NA
j_gene: TRBJ1-2

CDR3aa: CASSGNYGYTF
CDR3nt: TGTGCCAGCTCAGGGAACTATGGCTACACCTTC
abundance: NA
v_gene: TRBV6-5
len: 11
d_gene: NA
j_gene: TRBJ1-2

CDR3aa: CASKSPFGEKLFF
CDR3nt: TGTGCCAGCAAAAGCCCGTTCGGTGAAAAACTGTTTTTT
abundance: NA
v_gene: TRBV7-9
len: 13
d_gene: NA
j_gene: TRBJ1-4

CDR3aa: CASSHTANTGELFF
CDR3nt: TGTGCCAGCAGCCACACAGCGAACACCGGGGAGCTGTTTTTT
abundance: once
v_gene: TRBV4-2
len: 14
d_gene: NA
j_gene: TRBJ2-2

CDR3aa: CASSHSGTGETQYF
CDR3nt: TGTGCCAGCAGCCACTCCGGGACAGGAGAGACCCAGTACTTC
abundance: NA
v_gene: TRBV7-8
len: 14
d_gene: TRBD1
j_gene: TRBJ2-5

CDR3aa: CASSLEPGLNYGYTF
CDR3nt: TGTGCCAGCAGCTTAGAGCCGGGATTGAACTATGGCTACACCTTC
abundance: NA
v_gene: TRBV7-2
len: 15
d_gene: NA
j_gene: TRBJ1-2

CDR3aa: CASSLGTGDGNQPQHF
CDR3nt: TGTGCCAGCAGCCTTGGGACAGGGGATGGGAATCAGCCCCAGCATTTT
abundance: NA
v_gene: TRBV28
len: 16
d_gene: TRBD1
j_gene: TRBJ1-5

CDR3aa: CASSPNRGGTEAFF
CDR3nt: TGTGCCAGCTCACCCAACCGGGGGGGCACTGAAGCTTTCTTT
abundance: NA
v_gene: TRBV18
len: 14
d_gene: NA
j_gene: TRBJ1-1

CDR3aa: CASSIGQGANGYTF
CDR3nt: TGTGCCAGTAGTATCGGCCAGGGGGCCAATGGCTACACCTTC
abundance: NA
v_gene: TRBV19
len: 14
d_gene: TRBD1
j_gene: TRBJ1-2

CDR3aa: CASSPPPAGANVLTF
CDR3nt: TGTGCCAGCAGCCCCCCTCCGGCTGGGGCCAACGTCCTGACTTTC
abundance: once
v_gene: TRBV4-2
len: 15
d_gene: NA
j_gene: TRBJ2-6

CDR3aa: CASRLRGQETQYF
CDR3nt: TGCGCCAGCAGATTACGGGGGCAAGAGACCCAGTACTTC
abundance: NA
v_gene: TRBV5-1
len: 13
d_gene: NA
j_gene: TRBJ2-5

CDR3aa: CASSLYEGRLLRGANVLTF
CDR3nt: TGTGCCAGCAGCTTATACGAGGGGAGGCTACTCAGGGGGGCCAACGTCCTGACTTTC
abundance: NA
v_gene: TRBV7-2
len: 19
d_gene: NA
j_gene: TRBJ2-6

CDR3aa: CASNRLAGTSTGELFF
CDR3nt: TGTGCCAGTAATAGACTAGCGGGAACCTCCACCGGGGAGCTGTTTTTT
abundance: NA
v_gene: TRBV19
len: 16
d_gene: TRBD2
j_gene: TRBJ2-2

CDR3aa: CASREGTGGVDTF
CDR3nt: TGTGCCAGCAGAGAAGGGACAGGGGGAGTGGACACCTTC
abundance: NA
v_gene: TRBV5-6
len: 13
d_gene: TRBD1
j_gene: TRBJ1-2

CDR3aa: CSVAGTSGADTQYF
CDR3nt: TGCAGCGTCGCCGGGACTAGCGGGGCAGATACGCAGTATTTT
abundance: NA
v_gene: TRBV29-1
len: 14
d_gene: TRBD2
j_gene: TRBJ2-3

CDR3aa: CVRSTREAKCSYEQYF
CDR3nt: TGTGTCAGAAGCACCCGAGAGGCGAAGTGCTCCTACGAGCAGTACTTC
abundance: NA
v_gene: TRBV7-5
len: 16
d_gene: NA
j_gene: TRBJ2-7

CDR3aa: CASSPAPFSGNGFF
CDR3nt: TGTGCCAGCAGCCCCGCCCCCTTTAGCGGGAACGGGTTCTTC
abundance: NA
v_gene: TRBV9
len: 14
d_gene: TRBD2
j_gene: TRBJ2-1

CDR3aa: CASSSLAGGFGDTQYF
CDR3nt: TGTGCCAGCAGTTCGCTAGCGGGAGGGTTTGGAGATACGCAGTATTTT
abundance: NA
v_gene: TRBV6-5
len: 16
d_gene: TRBD2
j_gene: TRBJ2-3

CDR3aa: CASSKSGNEKLFF
CDR3nt: TGTGCCAGCAGTAAGTCCGGGAATGAAAAACTGTTTTTT
abundance: NA
v_gene: TRBV28
len: 13
d_gene: NA
j_gene: TRBJ1-4

CDR3aa: CASSLAPRRGQEPQHF
CDR3nt: TGTGCCAGCAGCTTAGCCCCCCGCAGGGGACAGGAGCCCCAGCATTTT
abundance: NA
v_gene: TRBV7-2
len: 16
d_gene: TRBD1
j_gene: TRBJ1-5